The entry that follows covers one T cell receptor beta chain sequence. What it binds is not known. The Oncomine TCR Beta short-read assay was applied to DNA of cultured CD4+ T cells. TCRdb re-called the PCR reads with MiXCR, one entry per CDR3 protein. The sample consists of 9,500 to 15,000 distinct CDR3 sequences, more than 45% of them appearing once. Treatment denoted: approximately nine-day PBMC culture with coronavirus spike peptide pools or control peptides (ViraFEST assay). Via ViraFEST, peptide pools expanded antigen-specific T cells before TCR sequencing. Following culture for around 9 days, CD4+ T cells were isolated by negative selection. J gave up 1 base and V 3 bases, and 5 bases lay outside the gene matches. The CDR3 contains 15 residues. The sample is drawn from a study of vaccination and CD4 T cells after COVID-19. Turning to the study itself: The peptides that stimulated the cells were overlapping spike peptides from SARS-CoV-2, HCoV-NL63, HCoV-OC43 and HCoV-229E.

The receptor was derived from a human donor who had recovered from COVID-19. Sequences were obtained from CD4+ T cells from blood, cultured in vitro. The chain combines TRBV12-3 or TRBV12-4 with TRBJ2-5; 7 bases align to TRBD2. The CDR3 is CASSFALALQETQYF. The CDR3 DNA follows: TGTGCCAGCAGTTTTGCACTAGCGCTCCAAGAGACCCAGTACTTC.